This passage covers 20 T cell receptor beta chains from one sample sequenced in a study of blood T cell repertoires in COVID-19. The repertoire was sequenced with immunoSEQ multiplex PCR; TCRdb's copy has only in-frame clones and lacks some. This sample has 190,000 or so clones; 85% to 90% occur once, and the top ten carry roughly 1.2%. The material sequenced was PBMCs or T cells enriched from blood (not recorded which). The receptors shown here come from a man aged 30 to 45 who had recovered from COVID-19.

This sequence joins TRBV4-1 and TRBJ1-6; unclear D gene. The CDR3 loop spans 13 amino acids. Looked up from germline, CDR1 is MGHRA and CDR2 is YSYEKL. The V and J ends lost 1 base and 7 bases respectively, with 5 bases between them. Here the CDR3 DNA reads TGCGCCAGCAGCCAAGTGCGCAATTCACCCCTCCACTTT. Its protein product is CASSQVRNSPLHF.

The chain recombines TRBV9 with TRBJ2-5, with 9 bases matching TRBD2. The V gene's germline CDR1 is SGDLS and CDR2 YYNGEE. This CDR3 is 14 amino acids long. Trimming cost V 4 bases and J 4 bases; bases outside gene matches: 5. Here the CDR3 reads CASSPSGKGETQYF. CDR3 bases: TGTGCCAGCAGCCCTAGCGGGAAGGGAGAGACCCAGTACTTC.

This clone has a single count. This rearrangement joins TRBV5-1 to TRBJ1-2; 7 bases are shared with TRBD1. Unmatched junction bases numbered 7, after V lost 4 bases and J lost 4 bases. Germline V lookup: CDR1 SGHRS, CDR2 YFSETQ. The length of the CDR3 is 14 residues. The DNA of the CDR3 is TGCGCCAGCAGCCTACAGGGGTGGGCCTATGGCTACACCTTC. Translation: CASSLQGWAYGYTF.

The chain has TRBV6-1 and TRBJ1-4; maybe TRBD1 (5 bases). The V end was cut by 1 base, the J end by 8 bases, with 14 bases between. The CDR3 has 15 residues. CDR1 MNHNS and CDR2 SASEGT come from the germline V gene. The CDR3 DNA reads TGTGCCAGCAGTGAAGTGCAGGGTGTTTGGGAAAAACTGTTTTTT. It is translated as CASSEVQGVWEKLFF.

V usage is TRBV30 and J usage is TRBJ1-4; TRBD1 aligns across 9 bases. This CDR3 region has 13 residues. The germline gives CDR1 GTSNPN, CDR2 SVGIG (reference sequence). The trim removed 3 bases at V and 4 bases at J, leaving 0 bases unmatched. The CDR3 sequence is CAWRDRGNEKLFF. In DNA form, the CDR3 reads TGTGCCTGGAGGGACAGGGGTAATGAAAAACTGTTTTTT.

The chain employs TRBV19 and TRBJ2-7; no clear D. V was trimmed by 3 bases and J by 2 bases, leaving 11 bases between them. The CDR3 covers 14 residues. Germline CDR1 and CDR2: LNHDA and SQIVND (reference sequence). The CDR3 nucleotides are TGTGCCAGTAGTATCGCAGGCATTCCCTACGAGCAGTACTTC. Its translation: CASSIAGIPYEQYF.

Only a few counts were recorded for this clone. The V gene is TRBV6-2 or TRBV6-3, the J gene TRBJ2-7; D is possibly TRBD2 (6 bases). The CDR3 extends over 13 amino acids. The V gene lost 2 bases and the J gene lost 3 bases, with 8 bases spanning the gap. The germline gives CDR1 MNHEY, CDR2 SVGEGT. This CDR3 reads CASSYGGNYEQYF. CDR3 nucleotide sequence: TGTGCCAGCAGTTACGGGGGGAACTACGAGCAGTACTTC.

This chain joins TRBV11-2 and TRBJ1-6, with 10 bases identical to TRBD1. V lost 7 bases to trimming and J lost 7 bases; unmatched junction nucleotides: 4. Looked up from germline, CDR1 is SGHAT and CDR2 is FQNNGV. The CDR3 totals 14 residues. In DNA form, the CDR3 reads TGTGCCAGCACCTCGGGACAGGGGAATTCACCCCTCCACTTT. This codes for CASTSGQGNSPLHF.

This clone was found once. CDR3: CASSLLAGDYGGYTF. As DNA, the CDR3 is TGTGCCAGCAGCTTACTGGCAGGGGATTATGGAGGCTACACCTTC. The chain employs TRBV7-2 and TRBJ1-2, with TRBD1 as a possible D gene (6 bases). The CDR3 has 15 residues. Germline V CDR1 and CDR2: SGHTA, FQGNSA. V was trimmed by 2 bases and J by 8 bases, leaving 18 bases between them. Drawing the rest from reference TRBV7-2 and TRBJ1-2, the complete variable domain is GAGVSQSPSNKVTEKGKDVELRCDPISGHTALYWYRQSLGQGLEFLIYFQGNSAPDKSGLPSDRFSAERTGGSVSTLTIQRTQQEDSAVYLCASSLLAGDYGGYTFGSGTRLTVV.

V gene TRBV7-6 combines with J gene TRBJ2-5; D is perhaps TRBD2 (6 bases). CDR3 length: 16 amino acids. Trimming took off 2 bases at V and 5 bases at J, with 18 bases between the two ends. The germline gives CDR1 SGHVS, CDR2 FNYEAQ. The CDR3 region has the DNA TGTGCCAGCAGCTTAAATAGGGTAGGCGGGAAGGAGACCCAGTACTTC. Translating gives CASSLNRVGGKETQYF.

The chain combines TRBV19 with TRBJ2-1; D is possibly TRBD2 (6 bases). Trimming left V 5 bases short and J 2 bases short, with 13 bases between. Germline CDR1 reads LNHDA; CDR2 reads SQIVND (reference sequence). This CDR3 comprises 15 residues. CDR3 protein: CASSLLSGPYNEQFF. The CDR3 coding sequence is TGTGCCAGTAGTCTGCTTAGCGGTCCCTACAATGAGCAGTTCTTC.

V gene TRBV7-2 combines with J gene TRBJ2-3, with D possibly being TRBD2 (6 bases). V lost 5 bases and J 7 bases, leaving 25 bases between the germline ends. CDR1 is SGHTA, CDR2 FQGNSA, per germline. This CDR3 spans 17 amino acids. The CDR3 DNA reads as TGTGCCAGCAGCCTATACTACGCCGCGGGATTCCCAAATACGCAGTATTTT. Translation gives CASSLYYAAGFPNTQYF.

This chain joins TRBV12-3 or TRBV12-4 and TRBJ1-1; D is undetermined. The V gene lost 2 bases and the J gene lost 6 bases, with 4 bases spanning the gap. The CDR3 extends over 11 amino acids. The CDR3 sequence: CASSLTAEAFF. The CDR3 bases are TGTGCCAGCAGTTTAACGGCTGAAGCTTTCTTT.

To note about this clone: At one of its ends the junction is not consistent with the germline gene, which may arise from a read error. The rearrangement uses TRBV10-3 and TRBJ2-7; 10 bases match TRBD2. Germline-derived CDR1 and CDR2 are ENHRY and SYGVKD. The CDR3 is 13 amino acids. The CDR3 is CAISESGGTSVHF. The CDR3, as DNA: TGTGCCATCAGTGAGTCGGGGGGGACTAGCGTACACTTC.

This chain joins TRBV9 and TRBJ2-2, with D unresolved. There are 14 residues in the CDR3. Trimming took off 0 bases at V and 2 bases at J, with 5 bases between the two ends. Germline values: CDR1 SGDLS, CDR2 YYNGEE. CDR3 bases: TGTGCCAGCAGCGTAGTATTAAACACCGGGGAGCTGTTTTTT. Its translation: CASSVVLNTGELFF.

In DNA form, the CDR3 reads TGCGCCAGCAGCTTGGCCGGCGGGCGGGGGCCGAACACCGGGGAGCTGTTTTTT. Translating gives CASSLAGGRGPNTGELFF. The chain recombines TRBV5-1 with TRBJ2-2, with a tentative D call TRBD2 (7 bases). The CDR3 extends over 18 amino acids. Germline lookup yields CDR1 SGHRS and CDR2 YFSETQ. With 0 bases removed from V and 0 bases from J, the gap between germline ends came to 15 bases.

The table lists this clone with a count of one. Here the CDR3 reads CSVEDRAYEQYF. The CDR3 coding sequence is TGCAGCGTTGAGGACAGGGCCTACGAGCAGTACTTC. The chain joins TRBV29-1 to TRBJ2-7, with TRBD1 matching over 8 bases. V was clipped by 3 bases and J by 2 bases; unmatched bases: 0. The CDR3 loop spans 12 amino acids. From germline, CDR1 is SQVTM and CDR2 ANQGSEA.

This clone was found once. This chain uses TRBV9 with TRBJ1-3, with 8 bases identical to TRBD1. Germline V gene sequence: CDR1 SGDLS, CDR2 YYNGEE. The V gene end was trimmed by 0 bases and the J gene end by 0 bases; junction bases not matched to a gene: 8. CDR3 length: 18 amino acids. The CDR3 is CASSVGVGDRYSGNTIYF. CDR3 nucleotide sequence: TGTGCCAGCAGCGTAGGGGTAGGGGACAGGTACTCTGGAAACACCATATATTTT.

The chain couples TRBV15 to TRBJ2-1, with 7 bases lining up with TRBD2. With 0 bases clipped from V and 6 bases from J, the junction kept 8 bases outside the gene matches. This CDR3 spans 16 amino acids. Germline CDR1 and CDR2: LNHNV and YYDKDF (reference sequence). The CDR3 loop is CATSRERSGGFNEQFF. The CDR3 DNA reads TGTGCCACCAGCAGAGAGAGGTCGGGAGGTTTCAATGAGCAGTTCTTC.

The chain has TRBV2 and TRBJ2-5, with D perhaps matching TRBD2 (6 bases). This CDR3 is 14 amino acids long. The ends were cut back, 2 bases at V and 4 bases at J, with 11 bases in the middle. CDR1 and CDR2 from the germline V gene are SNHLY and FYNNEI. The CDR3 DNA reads TGTGCCAGCAGTGAACCCCTTAGCGGAGAGACCCAGTACTTC. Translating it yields CASSEPLSGETQYF. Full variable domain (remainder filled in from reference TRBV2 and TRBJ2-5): EPEVTQTPSHQVTQMGQEVILRCVPISNHLYFYWYRQILGQKVEFLVSFYNNEISEKSEIFDDQFSVERPDGSNFTLKIRSTKLEDSAMYFCASSEPLSGETQYFGPGTRLLVL.